These 6 T cell receptor beta chains came from one sample sequenced in a study of cytomegalovirus exposure and HLA in healthy donors. A multiplex PCR was run with 60 Vbeta primers and 13 Jbeta primers. Clones were read by immunoSEQ multiplex PCR, and TCRdb kept only the in-frame ones, dropping some. The sample contains some 90,000 clones, roughly 76% of which appear only once. The sequencing sample was made of PBMCs. These receptors came from a man aged 50-59 years in good health and CMV-seronegative.

V and J are TRBV5-4 and TRBJ1-6; D is possibly TRBD1 (6 bases). The CDR3 sequence is 13 residues long. Trimming left V 3 bases short and J 9 bases short, with 10 bases between. CDR1 and CDR2 from the germline V gene are SGHNT and YYREEE (reference sequence). The CDR3 DNA follows: TGTGCCAGCAGCTCCAAAGGGGGTTCACCCCTCCACTTT. It specifies CASSSKGGSPLHF.

The genes are TRBV5-6 and TRBJ2-5, with 9 bases matching TRBD1. This CDR3 is built from 17 residues. Germline V gene sequence: CDR1 SGHDT, CDR2 YYEEEE. Trimming cost V 3 bases and J 6 bases; bases outside gene matches: 15. For the CDR3, the DNA is TGTGCCAGCAGCTCCGAGGGGTTTCGGGACAGGGAAAAGACCCAGTACTTC. Its translation is CASSSEGFRDREKTQYF.

The gene calls are TRBV5-1 and TRBJ2-5; 7 positions agree with TRBD2. The length of the CDR3 is 15 residues. Per the germline V gene, CDR1 is SGHRS and CDR2 is YFSETQ. Trimming at V came to 6 bases and at J to 2 bases, leaving 10 bases not matched to a gene. CDR3 sequence (DNA): TGCGCCAGCACCCGCGGGGGAGGTTATCAAGAGACCCAGTACTTC. This gives the protein CASTRGGGYQETQYF.

This clone was recorded a few times. The rearrangement uses TRBV7-9 and TRBJ2-1; 9 bases map to TRBD1. This CDR3 has 17 residues. Losses at the gene ends were 2 bases for V and 3 bases for J; bases not matched to a gene: 8. Per the germline V gene, CDR1 is SEHNR and CDR2 is FQNEAQ (reference sequence). The CDR3 spells CASSLRGDRVSYNEQFF. DNA of the CDR3: TGTGCCAGCAGCTTACGCGGGGACAGGGTGAGCTACAATGAGCAGTTCTTC.

V usage is TRBV28 and J usage is TRBJ2-1; D is undetermined. The V end was cut by 6 bases, the J end by 0 bases, with 15 bases between. The germline V gene encodes CDR1 MDHEN and CDR2 SYDVKM. The CDR3 is 16 residues long. The CDR3: CASSSPTRVSYNEQFF. The CDR3 nucleotides are TGTGCCAGCAGCTCTCCCACCCGGGTCTCCTACAATGAGCAGTTCTTC.

The table lists this clone with a few counts. The chain links TRBV18 to TRBJ2-5; TRBD1 aligns across 7 bases. Germline CDR1 and CDR2: KGHSH and LQKENI. The CDR3 spans 15 residues. Unmatched junction bases numbered 6, after V lost 3 bases and J lost 2 bases. CDR3 nucleotide sequence: TGTGCCAGCTCACCGCGGACAGGCGGGCAAGAGACCCAGTACTTC. Translated, it gives CASSPRTGGQETQYF.